The 10 T cell receptor beta chains listed next were all sequenced from one sample in a study of blood T cell repertoires in COVID-19. Profiled with immunoSEQ multiplex PCR; TCRdb holds only in-frame clones, not every one. The repertoire has some 170,000 clones, about 85% of them found once; the top ten carry around 6.2%. Sequences were obtained from PBMCs or T cells enriched from blood (not recorded which). The receptors were sampled from a man between 35 and 55 years old who had recovered from COVID-19.

The V gene is TRBV11-1, the J gene TRBJ2-3; possibly TRBD2 for D (6 bases). The CDR3 covers 13 residues. Trimming shortened V by 5 bases and J by 10 bases, and 16 bases separated the two germline ends. CDR1 is SGHAT and CDR2 is FQDESV in the germline V gene (reference sequence). DNA for the CDR3: TGTGCCAGCAGCCCAAGTGGCGGGGCCCCGCAGTATTTT. Translation gives CASSPSGGAPQYF.

The chain links TRBV7-2 to TRBJ2-1; the match to TRBD2 covers 11 bases. The CDR3 sequence is 15 residues long. V lost 3 bases to trimming and J lost 7 bases; unmatched junction nucleotides: 5. Germline CDR1 reads SGHTA; CDR2 reads FQGNSA. The CDR3 DNA is TGTGCCAGCAGCTTTAGCGGGAGGGCCACGAATGAGCAGTTCTTC. This encodes CASSFSGRATNEQFF. The complete variable domain, with remaining parts taken from reference TRBV7-2 and TRBJ2-1, reads GAGVSQSPSNKVTEKGKDVELRCDPISGHTALYWYRQSLGQGLEFLIYFQGNSAPDKSGLPSDRFSAERTGGSVSTLTIQRTQQEDSAVYLCASSFSGRATNEQFFGPGTRLTVL.

This chain links TRBV10-2 with TRBJ1-2; D gene uncertain. Per the germline V gene, CDR1 is WSHSY and CDR2 is SAAADI. The CDR3 has 12 residues. Trimming removed 2 bases at V and 5 bases at J, with 6 bases between. CDR3 residues: CASSEGGYGYTF. The CDR3 nucleotides read TGCGCCAGCAGTGAGGGAGGGTATGGCTACACCTTC.

This chain connects TRBV24-1 to TRBJ1-2, with D perhaps matching TRBD1 (5 bases). The CDR3 is made up of 17 amino acids. The V end was cut by 4 bases, the J end by 3 bases, with 20 bases between. The V gene's germline CDR1 is KGHDR and CDR2 SFDVKD. CDR3 sequence: CATSDPGGSGGDYGYTF. In DNA form, the CDR3 reads TGTGCCACCAGTGACCCGGGGGGGTCCGGTGGGGACTATGGCTACACCTTC.

The chain links TRBV25-1 to TRBJ1-1, with a weak D call TRBD1 (5 bases). The CDR3 totals 17 residues. Trimming pared 3 bases from V and 4 bases from J, leaving 21 bases between. Germline CDR1 reads MGHDK; CDR2 reads SYGVNS. For the CDR3, the DNA is TGTGCCAGCAGTGAGCGACGTACCGGGGGGGTGGGCACTGAAGCTTTCTTT. Translation gives CASSERRTGGVGTEAFF.

The CDR3 nucleotides read TGTGCCAGCTCACCACCCAATCACAGGGGTTCCCCCTCCGAGCAGTACTTC. Translation: CASSPPNHRGSPSEQYF. The rearrangement joins TRBV18 to TRBJ2-7; TRBD1 matches 7 bases. V lost 0 bases, J lost 6 bases, and 14 bases stayed unmatched. The germline V gene has CDR1 KGHSH and CDR2 LQKENI. The CDR3 is made up of 17 amino acids. The entire variable domain, with the rest obtained from reference TRBV18 and TRBJ2-7, is as follows: NAGVMQNPRHLVRRRGQEARLRCSPMKGHSHVYWYRQLPEEGLKFMVYLQKENIIDESGMPKERFSAEFPKEGPSILRIQQVVRGDSAAYFCASSPPNHRGSPSEQYFGPGTRLTVT.

The chain employs TRBV28 and TRBJ1-5; TRBD1 matches at 9 bases. The V and J ends lost 4 bases and 7 bases, in that order; junction bases with no gene match: 8. Germline V gives CDR1 MDHEN, CDR2 SYDVKM. The CDR3 extends over 15 amino acids. The chain's CDR3 is CASSSLQGAGQPQHF. For the CDR3, the DNA is TGTGCCAGCAGTTCTCTACAGGGGGCAGGGCAGCCCCAGCATTTT.

The chain couples TRBV5-1 to TRBJ2-7; 8 bases agree with TRBD1. CDR3 length equals 15 residues. The ends lost 4 bases at V and 2 bases at J; junction bases unmatched: 8. The germline gives CDR1 SGHRS, CDR2 YFSETQ. The CDR3: CASSTTGTGTYEQYF. The DNA of the CDR3 is TGCGCCAGCAGCACGACCGGGACAGGAACCTACGAGCAGTACTTC.

This rearrangement joins TRBV7-9 to TRBJ2-3; D call uncertain. This CDR3 is built from 13 residues. Germline CDR1 and CDR2: SEHNR and FQNEAQ (reference sequence). V was clipped by 7 bases and J by 2 bases, with 10 bases between them. The CDR3 protein is CASTTLATDTQYF. Written as DNA, the CDR3 is TGTGCCAGCACCACCCTGGCCACAGATACGCAGTATTTT.

This chain joins TRBV12-3 or TRBV12-4 and TRBJ2-7, with a weak D call TRBD1 (6 bases). The CDR3 covers 13 residues. Trimming left V 6 bases short and J 5 bases short, with 14 bases between. The CDR3 DNA is TGTGCCAGCAGCCGAACCAGGGGCCACGAGCAGTACTTC. Its protein is CASSRTRGHEQYF.